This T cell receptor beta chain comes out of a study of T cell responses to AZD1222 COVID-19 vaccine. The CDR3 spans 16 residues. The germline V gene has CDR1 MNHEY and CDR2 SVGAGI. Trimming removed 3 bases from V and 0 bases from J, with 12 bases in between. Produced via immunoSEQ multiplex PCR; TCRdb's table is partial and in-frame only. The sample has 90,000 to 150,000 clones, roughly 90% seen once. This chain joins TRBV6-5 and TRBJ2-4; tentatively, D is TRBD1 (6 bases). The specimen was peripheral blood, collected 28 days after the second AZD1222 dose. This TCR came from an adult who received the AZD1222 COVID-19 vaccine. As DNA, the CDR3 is TGTGCCAGCAGTTATAGGACAGAAGGAGCCAAAAACATTCAGTACTTC. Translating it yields CASSYRTEGAKNIQYF.